This T cell receptor (beta chain) was sequenced in a study of human T cells and chemical hapten exposure. The germline V gene has CDR1 SNHLY and CDR2 FYNNEI. CDR3 length equals 17 residues. V dropped 6 bases and J dropped 4 bases, with 24 bases sitting between them. Time point meaning: patch test 3, about 24 weeks after DPC sensitization. The treatment denotes: therapeutic diphenylcyclopropenone sensitization with weekly scalp DPC. Patients had alopecia, were aged 18 to 70, and were not pregnant. The sample holds a few counts of this clonotype. From the RACE reads, TCRdb called clonotypes with MiXCR, one entry per CDR3 protein. The table has 55,000 to 80,000 distinct CDR3 sequences, 8% to 13% seen once.

Material: whole blood, obtained in connection with sensitization to the hapten diphenylcyclopropenone (DPC). The receptor was isolated from a woman under 40 with alopecia areata. Some clones in this sample may be carry-over from other donors' samples. This chain connects TRBV2 to TRBJ1-1; weak D call: TRBD1 (5 bases). The DNA for the CDR3 is TGTGCCAGCAGGACTTTCCCGGGGAGGGGAAGAGGCACTGAAGCTTTCTTT. Amino acids: CASRTFPGRGRGTEAFF.